This TCR beta chain came from a study of blood T cells in healthy people across ages (dated by TCRdb to the mid-2010s). In the study overall: In model experiments, template switching captured about one uniquely barcoded TCR beta cDNA molecule for every two T cells. Using deep sequencing normalized with unique cDNA molecular identifiers, the study measured how TCR beta repertoire diversity changes with age. The donors were split into four age groups: young (average about 16 years), middle-aged (39), aged (more than 60) and long-lived (roughly 88). Donors of different ages were randomly distributed across sequencing lanes to avoid experimental bias. For two donors (one aged 18 to 30 and one aged 80 or older), the study analyzed two additional independent replicas of 1 million unique cDNA reads from the same blood draw. The paper as a whole reports these results and caveats: Because profiling used bulk unsorted PBMCs, naive and antigen-experienced compartments could not be compared conclusively. There was a strong correlation between observed TCR beta diversity and the percentage of naive T cells measured by flow cytometry. Estimates of total diversity based on one million sequenced T cells were regarded as lower bounds and as underestimates. Observed TCR beta diversity per million T cells fell roughly linearly with age, and a significant reduction was already apparent by age about 38. Compared with the aged group, more naive CD4+ T cells, fewer expanded clones and increased TCR diversity were shown by the long-lived group, suggesting age selection. Because donor CMV infection status was unknown, age-related changes in expanded clonotypes were potentially confounded.

The donors were roughly 38 Caucasian individuals from Russia, aged 6 to 90 years, who were systemically healthy. Each donor gave 8 to 10 milliliters of peripheral blood, drawn into EDTA-treated Vacutainer tubes. Ficoll-Paque density-gradient centrifugation was used to isolate PBMCs, with at least 7 million per sample. Total RNA was extracted from PBMCs with Trizol reagent, with at least 6 micrograms obtained per sample. Naive CD45RAhigh/CD27high T cell percentages were measured by flow cytometry on a PBMC aliquot from every donor. Library prep was done by 5' RACE. Instrument on record: Illumina HiSeq 2500. A second PCR of roughly 6 to 11 cycles was performed with a sample-barcoded 5' primer and a J-beta primer mix. A unique molecular identifier was introduced onto each TCR beta cDNA molecule by a template-switch 5' adaptor carrying 12 random nucleotides. Each sample yielded at least 2.5 million CDR3-containing paired-end reads. First-strand cDNA synthesis was performed from all RNA using the Mint cDNA synthesis kit, with priming by a TRBC-specific oligonucleotide. Following uracil-DNA glycosylase treatment, a first 18-cycle PCR with universal primers M1SS and BC2_uni_R was performed on all cDNA. The study's own analysis went as follows. Normalization of each sample was performed by random selection of 1 million high-quality reads, each carrying a distinct molecular identifier. Instead of being binned into consensus sequences, reads with shared molecular identifiers were discarded. MiTCR, with a Q25 quality threshold and the strictest error-elimination algorithm, was used for CDR3 identification, clonotype clustering and error correction. Lower-bound total TCR beta diversity was estimated with a nonparametric unseen species model using Euler transformation. Using fastp at Q25 and MiXCR, TCRdb reprocessed the public reads and kept productive beta chains. Duplicate CDR3 protein sequences are folded into a single record with the most common DNA and genes. Clone size and V and J calls follow TCRdb, not the original study. This sample is represented by some 700,000 distinct CDR3 sequences; more than 40% of them were singletons. 20% of the sample comes from the top ten.

In this sample, this clonotype turned up a few times. Its antigen target is currently unknown. Base qualities are not recorded, but no much larger clone differs from it by a single base. The TCR was taken from a woman aged 55-69 years in good health. The material sequenced was blood.

The bases are TGCAGTGCTAGAGCGGGGACAGGGCCCTACGAGCAGTACTTC. This yields the protein CSARAGTGPYEQYF. The V gene is TRBV20-1 and the J gene is TRBJ2-7, with 9 bases matching TRBD1. The germline V gene (reference sequence) specifies DFQATT as CDR1 and SNEGSKA as CDR2. The CDR3 runs 14 residues from the cysteine to the phenylalanine. Only CDR3 DNA is held: 42 bases, read in frame from base 1. Trimming removed 1 base from V and 2 bases from J; the gene matches leave 3 bases unexplained.